This TCR beta chain was identified in a study of blood T cells in healthy people across ages. Study results and limitations: Estimates drawn from one million T cells were deemed to understate diversity.

Germline CDR1 MDHEN, CDR2 SYDVKM. The CDR3 has 14 amino acids. As for this clonotype: Antigen: not known. One end of the junction does not line up with germline, which may come from a read error.

Through a sample-barcoded 5' primer and a J-beta primer mix, a second PCR was run for roughly 7 to 11 cycles. All cDNA molecules were each tagged by a template-switch adaptor with 12 random nucleotides. Sequencing of every sample gave 2.5 million or more CDR3-containing paired-end reads. TCRdb recomputed calls from the 5' RACE reads with MiXCR, one row per CDR3 protein. Seen here are 700,000 to 900,000 distinct CDR3 sequences, about 48% observed once, and the top ten hold around 41%. The chain combines TRBV28 with TRBJ2-1; the D call may be TRBD1 or TRBD2 (6 bases each). The source of this sequence is a man older than 75 in good health. Source material: blood. CDR3 nucleotide sequence: TGTGCCAGCACGATAGGGGGGAACTACAATGAGCAGCTCTTC. This codes for CASTIGGNYNEQLF. Filled out from reference TRBV28 and TRBJ2-1, the complete variable domain reads DVKVTQSSRYLVKRTGEKVFLECVQDMDHENMFWYRQDPGLGLRLIYFSYDVKMKEKGDIPEGYSVSREKKERFSLILESASTNQTSMYLCASTIGGNYNEQLFGPGTRLTVL.